This T cell receptor (beta chain) was sequenced for a study of OX40 agonist ivuxolimab in advanced cancers. The data were produced by immunoSEQ multiplex PCR, yet TCRdb's version contains in-frame clones alone and is incomplete. The sample gives roughly 18,000 clones, 80% to 90% of which show up once; around 62% is in the top ten. The input for sequencing was CD4+ or CD8+ T cells sorted from blood, taken in a trial of the OX40 agonist ivuxolimab. This TCR came from an adult with an advanced solid tumor such as melanoma, head and neck, liver or kidney cancer.

The CDR3 DNA reads as TGTGCCAGCAGTCAGCACTCTGGAAACACCATATATTTT. It encodes CASSQHSGNTIYF. The J gene is TRBJ1-3, the V gene TRBV6-5; D is unclear. CDR3 size: 13 residues. The germline V and J ends were trimmed by 5 bases and 0 bases, with 5 bases remaining between them. Germline V gene sequence: CDR1 MNHEY, CDR2 SVGAGI.